The clone carrying this T cell receptor beta chain was detected once. In the original processing: Estimates of nucleated cell counts were drawn from the amplification of reference gene primers. Sequencing used immunoSEQ multiplex PCR; TCRdb keeps in-frame clones, though not all of them. From that table come the V and J calls and clone size; the DNA was used to work out D and trimming. The table lists fewer than 85,000 clones, about 90% of them singletons. This sample was included in a study of blood T cell repertoires in COVID-19. Study details: Some COVID-19 samples were acute and others convalescent; all came from the United States, Italy and Spain.

Trimming left V 5 bases short and J 5 bases short, with 16 bases between. Per the germline V gene, CDR1 is SGHVS and CDR2 is FQNEAQ. The CDR3 contains 15 residues. The chain joins TRBV7-8 to TRBJ2-1; possible D gene TRBD2, 5 bases. This receptor was taken from a human donor in a cohort sampled during active COVID-19. Specimen: peripheral blood. CDR3 amino acids: CASSQGSGGNNEQFF. For the CDR3, the DNA is TGTGCCAGCAGCCAAGGGAGCGGAGGAAACAATGAGCAGTTCTTC.